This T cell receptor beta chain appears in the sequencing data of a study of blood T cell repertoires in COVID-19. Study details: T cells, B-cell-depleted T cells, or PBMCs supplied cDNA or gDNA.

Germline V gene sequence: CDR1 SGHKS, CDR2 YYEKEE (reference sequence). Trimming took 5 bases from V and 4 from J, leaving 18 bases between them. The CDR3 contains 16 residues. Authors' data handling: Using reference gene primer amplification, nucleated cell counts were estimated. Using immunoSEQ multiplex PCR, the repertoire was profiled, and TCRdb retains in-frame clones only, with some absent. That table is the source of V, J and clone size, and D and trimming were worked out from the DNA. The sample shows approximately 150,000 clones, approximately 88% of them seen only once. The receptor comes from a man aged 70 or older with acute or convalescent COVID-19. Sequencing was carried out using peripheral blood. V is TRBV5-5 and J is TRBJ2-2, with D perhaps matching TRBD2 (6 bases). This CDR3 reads CASSLMGGATTGELFF. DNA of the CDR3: TGTGCCAGCAGTCTCATGGGGGGAGCGACCACCGGGGAGCTGTTTTTT.